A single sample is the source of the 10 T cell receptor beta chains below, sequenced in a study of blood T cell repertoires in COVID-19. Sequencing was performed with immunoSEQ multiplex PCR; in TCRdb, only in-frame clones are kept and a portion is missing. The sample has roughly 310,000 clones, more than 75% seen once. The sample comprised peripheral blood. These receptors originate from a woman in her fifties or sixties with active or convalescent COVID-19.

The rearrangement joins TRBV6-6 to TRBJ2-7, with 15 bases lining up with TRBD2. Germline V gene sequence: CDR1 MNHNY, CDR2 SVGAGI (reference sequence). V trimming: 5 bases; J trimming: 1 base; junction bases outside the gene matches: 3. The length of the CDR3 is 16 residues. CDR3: CASSRGLAGGSYEQYF. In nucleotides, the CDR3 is TGTGCCAGCAGTCGAGGACTAGCGGGGGGGTCCTACGAGCAGTACTTC.

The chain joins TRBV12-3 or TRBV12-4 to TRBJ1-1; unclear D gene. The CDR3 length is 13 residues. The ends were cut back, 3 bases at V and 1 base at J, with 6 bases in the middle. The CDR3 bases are TGTGCCAGCAGTTTTGCCGGGAACACTGAAGCTTTCTTT. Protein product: CASSFAGNTEAFF.

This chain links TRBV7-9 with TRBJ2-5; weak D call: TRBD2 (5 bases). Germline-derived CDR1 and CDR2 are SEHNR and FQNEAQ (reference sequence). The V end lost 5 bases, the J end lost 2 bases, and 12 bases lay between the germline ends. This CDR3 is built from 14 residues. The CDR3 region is CASSHSSPQETQYF. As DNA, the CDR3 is TGTGCCAGCAGCCACTCTAGCCCGCAAGAGACCCAGTACTTC.

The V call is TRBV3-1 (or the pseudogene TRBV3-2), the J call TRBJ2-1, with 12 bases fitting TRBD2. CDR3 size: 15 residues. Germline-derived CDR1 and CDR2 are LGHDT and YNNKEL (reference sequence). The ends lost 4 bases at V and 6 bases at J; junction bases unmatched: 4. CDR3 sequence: CASSPSGGASNEQFF. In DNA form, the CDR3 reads TGTGCCAGCAGCCCTAGCGGGGGGGCGAGCAATGAGCAGTTCTTC.

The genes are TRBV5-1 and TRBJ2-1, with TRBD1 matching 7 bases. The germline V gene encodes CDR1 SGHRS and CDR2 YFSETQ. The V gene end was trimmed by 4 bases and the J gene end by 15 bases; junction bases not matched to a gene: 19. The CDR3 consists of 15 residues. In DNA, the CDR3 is TGCGCCAGCAGCCCGGGACAGCCGAATTGGGGAACGTGGTTCTTC. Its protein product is CASSPGQPNWGTWFF. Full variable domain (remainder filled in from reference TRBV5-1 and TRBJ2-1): KAGVTQTPRYLIKTRGQQVTLSCSPISGHRSVSWYQQTPGQGLQFLFEYFSETQRNKGNFPGRFSGRQFSNSRSEMNVSTLELGDSALYLCASSPGQPNWGTWFFGPGTRLTVL.

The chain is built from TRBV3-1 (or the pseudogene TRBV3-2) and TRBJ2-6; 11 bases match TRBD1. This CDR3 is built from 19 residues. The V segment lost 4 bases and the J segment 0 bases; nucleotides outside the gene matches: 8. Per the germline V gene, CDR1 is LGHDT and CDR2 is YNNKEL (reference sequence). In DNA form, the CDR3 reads TGTGCCAGCAGCCGAGGACAGGGGGCCGGGTACTCTGGGGCCAACGTCCTGACTTTC. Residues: CASSRGQGAGYSGANVLTF.

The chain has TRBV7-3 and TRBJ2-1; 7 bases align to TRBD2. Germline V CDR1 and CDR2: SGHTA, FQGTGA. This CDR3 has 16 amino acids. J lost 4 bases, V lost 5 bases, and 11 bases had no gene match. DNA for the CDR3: TGTGCCAGCAGCCCGAGTGGGGCCGGGGGGTACAATGAGCAGTTCTTC. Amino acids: CASSPSGAGGYNEQFF.

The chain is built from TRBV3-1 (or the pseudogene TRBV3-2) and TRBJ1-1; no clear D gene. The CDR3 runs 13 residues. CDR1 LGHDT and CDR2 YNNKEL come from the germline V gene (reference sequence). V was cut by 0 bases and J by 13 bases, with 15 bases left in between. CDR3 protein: CASSQDARAEGFF. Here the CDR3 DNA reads TGTGCCAGCAGCCAAGATGCCCGCGCAGAGGGTTTCTTT.

The CDR3 loop is CASSPYLCSNQPQHF. Here the CDR3 DNA reads TGCGCCAGCAGCCCCTACCTGTGTAGCAATCAGCCCCAGCATTTT. The gene calls are TRBV5-1 and TRBJ1-5; D is undetermined. The CDR3 covers 15 residues. Trimming shortened V by 4 bases and J by 0 bases, and 11 bases separated the two germline ends. Germline V gene data show CDR1 as SGHRS and CDR2 as YFSETQ.

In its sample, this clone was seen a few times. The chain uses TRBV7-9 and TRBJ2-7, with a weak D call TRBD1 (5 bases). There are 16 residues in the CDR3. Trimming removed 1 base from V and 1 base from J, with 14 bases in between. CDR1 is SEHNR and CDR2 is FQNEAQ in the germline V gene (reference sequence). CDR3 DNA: TGTGCCAGCAGCTTAGTGGGGCAACAACCATCCTACGAGCAGTACTTC. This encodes CASSLVGQQPSYEQYF. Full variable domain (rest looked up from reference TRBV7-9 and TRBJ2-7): DTGVSQNPRHKITKRGQNVTFRCDPISEHNRLYWYRQTLGQGPEFLTYFQNEAQLEKSRLLSDRFSAERPKGSFSTLEIQRTEQGDSAMYLCASSLVGQQPSYEQYFGPGTRLTVT.